Listed below are T cell receptor beta chains from one sample, sequenced in a study of beta chain features in type 1 diabetes. Profiling relied on immunoSEQ multiplex PCR, and the TCRdb table lists in-frame clones only, not all of them. The sample carries a few hundred thousand clones, approximately 10% recorded once. Sequences were obtained from naive CD4+ T cells from blood. These receptors all stem from a woman in her thirties in good health. Both conserved end residues are part of each CDR3. The D gene is left open where the match is weak. Clone size is given for some rows only: seen once, a few or many times, or a class if the clone is expanded.

D gene: TRBD2
CDR3 length: 17
V gene: TRBV4-3
clone size: few
J gene: TRBJ2-3
CDR3 DNA: TGCGCCAGCAGCCAAGAGGGACTAGCGGCCGGCACAGATACGCAGTATTTT
CDR3 protein: CASSQEGLAAGTDTQYF

D gene: -
CDR3 length: 14
V gene: TRBV6-5
clone size: -
J gene: TRBJ2-7
CDR3 DNA: TGTGCCAGCAGTTACCGCGGGACCACCTACGAGCAGTACTTC
CDR3 protein: CASSYRGTTYEQYF

D gene: -
CDR3 length: 15
V gene: TRBV18
clone size: -
J gene: TRBJ2-5
CDR3 DNA: TGTGCCAGCTCACCGGGCCTCATATTACAAGAGACCCAGTACTTC
CDR3 protein: CASSPGLILQETQYF

D gene: -
CDR3 length: 16
V gene: TRBV19
clone size: few
J gene: TRBJ2-4
CDR3 DNA: TGTGCCAGTAAGGAGGGGAGAAGCAGCGGCAAAAACATTCAGTACTTC
CDR3 protein: CASKEGRSSGKNIQYF

D gene: TRBD1
CDR3 length: 16
V gene: TRBV11-2
clone size: few
J gene: TRBJ1-4
CDR3 DNA: TGTGCCAGCAGCACACGGACAGGGGGTGAGGATGAAAAACTGTTTTTT
CDR3 protein: CASSTRTGGEDEKLFF

D gene: TRBD2
CDR3 length: 15
V gene: TRBV29-1
clone size: few
J gene: TRBJ2-1
CDR3 DNA: TGCAGCGTTGAAGAGACTAGCGGGCTATACAATGAGCAGTTCTTC
CDR3 protein: CSVEETSGLYNEQFF

D gene: -
CDR3 length: 14
V gene: TRBV7-2
clone size: -
J gene: TRBJ2-3
CDR3 DNA: TGTGCCAGCAGCTTTAACAGGGGCACAGATACGCAGTATTTT
CDR3 protein: CASSFNRGTDTQYF

D gene: TRBD1
CDR3 length: 19
V gene: TRBV7-9
clone size: few
J gene: TRBJ2-3
CDR3 DNA: TGTGCCAGCAGCCCGGGACAGTCCCCTAGTCCGCGGGGCACAGATACGCAGTATTTT
CDR3 protein: CASSPGQSPSPRGTDTQYF

D gene: -
CDR3 length: 12
V gene: TRBV30
clone size: -
J gene: TRBJ1-5
CDR3 DNA: TGTGCCTGGGACGCGGGCAATCAGCCCCAGCATTTT
CDR3 protein: CAWDAGNQPQHF

D gene: -
CDR3 length: 13
V gene: TRBV14
clone size: few
J gene: TRBJ2-7
CDR3 DNA: TGTGCCAGCAGCCTCCTCAAAGGGAGTGAGCAGTACTTC
CDR3 protein: CASSLLKGSEQYF

D gene: -
CDR3 length: 15
V gene: TRBV29-1
clone size: few
J gene: TRBJ2-2
CDR3 DNA: TGCAGCGTTGAGCGGACGTCTCGGGGCACCGGGGAGCTGTTTTTT
CDR3 protein: CSVERTSRGTGELFF

D gene: TRBD1
CDR3 length: 15
V gene: TRBV5-6
clone size: few
J gene: TRBJ1-5
CDR3 DNA: TGTGCCAGCAGCGACTCAGGGGGCCCAGGTCAGCCCCAGCATTTT
CDR3 protein: CASSDSGGPGQPQHF

D gene: -
CDR3 length: 15
V gene: TRBV6-5
clone size: -
J gene: TRBJ2-7
CDR3 DNA: TGTGCCAGCAGTGGGGGACAAAGCGGGAAGTACGAGCAGTACTTC
CDR3 protein: CASSGGQSGKYEQYF

D gene: -
CDR3 length: 16
V gene: TRBV14
clone size: -
J gene: TRBJ2-2
CDR3 DNA: TGTGCCAGCAGCCAAGATGCCAGGGGCCGCACCGGGGAGCTGTTTTTT
CDR3 protein: CASSQDARGRTGELFF

D gene: TRBD1
CDR3 length: 18
V gene: TRBV7-8
clone size: -
J gene: TRBJ2-3
CDR3 DNA: TGTGCGAGGTGCGAGAACAGAGGACAGGCCCAGAGCACAGATACGCAGTATTTT
CDR3 protein: CARCENRGQAQSTDTQYF

D gene: -
CDR3 length: 15
V gene: TRBV25-1
clone size: -
J gene: TRBJ1-3
CDR3 DNA: TGTGCCAGCAGTGAAGGAGGCAACTCTGGAAACACCATATATTTT
CDR3 protein: CASSEGGNSGNTIYF

D gene: -
CDR3 length: 13
V gene: TRBV28
clone size: -
J gene: TRBJ1-4
CDR3 DNA: TGTGCCAGCAGTCTCACTCAACTACAGGGAACAAGGTTT
CDR3 protein: CASSLTQLQGTRF

D gene: -
CDR3 length: 15
V gene: TRBV4-3
clone size: -
J gene: TRBJ2-1
CDR3 DNA: TGCGCCAGCAGCCCTACTTCGGGGAACGTCAATGAGCAGTTCTTC
CDR3 protein: CASSPTSGNVNEQFF

D gene: -
CDR3 length: 11
V gene: TRBV28
clone size: few
J gene: TRBJ2-7
CDR3 DNA: TGTGCCAGCAGTTTCCAGTTTGGGCAGTACTTC
CDR3 protein: CASSFQFGQYF

D gene: TRBD1
CDR3 length: 15
V gene: TRBV7-2
clone size: -
J gene: TRBJ2-1
CDR3 DNA: TGTGCCAGCAGTCCGACTAGACAGGGGGCGAGTGAGCAGTTCTTC
CDR3 protein: CASSPTRQGASEQFF

D gene: -
CDR3 length: 14
V gene: TRBV7-2
clone size: few
J gene: TRBJ2-7
CDR3 DNA: TGTGCCAGCGGCTTCCTAACCCAATCCTACGAGCAGTACTTC
CDR3 protein: CASGFLTQSYEQYF

D gene: TRBD2
CDR3 length: 13
V gene: TRBV30
clone size: few
J gene: TRBJ2-7
CDR3 DNA: TGTGCCTGGACAGCGGGAGCTCATTACGAGCAGTACTTC
CDR3 protein: CAWTAGAHYEQYF

D gene: -
CDR3 length: 14
V gene: TRBV7-2
clone size: -
J gene: TRBJ2-2
CDR3 DNA: TGTGCCAGCAGCTTAATACAGAGCACCGGGGAGCTGTTTTTT
CDR3 protein: CASSLIQSTGELFF

D gene: TRBD1
CDR3 length: 14
V gene: TRBV28
clone size: few
J gene: TRBJ2-3
CDR3 DNA: TGTGCCAGCAGTCCGGGACAGTTTACAGATACGCAGTATTTT
CDR3 protein: CASSPGQFTDTQYF

D gene: -
CDR3 length: 18
V gene: TRBV4-3
clone size: few
J gene: TRBJ1-4
CDR3 DNA: TGCGCCAGCAGCCAACACCAACAGGGACGGAAGTCTAATGAAAAACTGTTTTTT
CDR3 protein: CASSQHQQGRKSNEKLFF

D gene: TRBD1
CDR3 length: 16
V gene: TRBV5-6
clone size: -
J gene: TRBJ2-7
CDR3 DNA: TGTGCCAGCAGCAAATGGACAGGCGCCAGCTCCTACGAGCAGTACTTC
CDR3 protein: CASSKWTGASSYEQYF

D gene: -
CDR3 length: 16
V gene: TRBV7-3
clone size: few
J gene: TRBJ2-6
CDR3 DNA: TGTGCCAGCAGTCTAGGAGGAGGTTCTGGGGCCAACGTCCTGACTTTC
CDR3 protein: CASSLGGGSGANVLTF

D gene: TRBD1
CDR3 length: 16
V gene: TRBV7-9
clone size: few
J gene: TRBJ1-4
CDR3 DNA: TGTGCCAGCAGCTTAGGGGACAGGGCCTATAATGAAAAACTGTTTTTT
CDR3 protein: CASSLGDRAYNEKLFF

D gene: TRBD2
CDR3 length: 18
V gene: TRBV27
clone size: few
J gene: TRBJ2-5
CDR3 DNA: TGTGCCAGCAGCAAAGGCGCGACTAGCGGGAGGGGCCAAGAGACCCAGTACTTC
CDR3 protein: CASSKGATSGRGQETQYF

D gene: -
CDR3 length: 15
V gene: TRBV28
clone size: few
J gene: TRBJ2-7
CDR3 DNA: TGTGCCAGCAGTTTGGGCTGGCAGGGTTCCTACGAGCAGTACTTC
CDR3 protein: CASSLGWQGSYEQYF

D gene: TRBD1
CDR3 length: 15
V gene: TRBV11-2
clone size: few
J gene: TRBJ2-3
CDR3 DNA: TGTGCCAGCAGCTTAAGGGGACAGGGCACAGATACGCAGTATTTT
CDR3 protein: CASSLRGQGTDTQYF

D gene: -
CDR3 length: 12
V gene: TRBV28
clone size: few
J gene: TRBJ1-2
CDR3 DNA: TGTGCCGCCTCCGGGGGATCCTATGGCTACACCTTC
CDR3 protein: CAASGGSYGYTF

D gene: -
CDR3 length: 13
V gene: TRBV5-6
clone size: -
J gene: TRBJ2-5
CDR3 DNA: TGTGCCAGCAGCGTGACAGGCTTCGAGACCCAGTACTTC
CDR3 protein: CASSVTGFETQYF

D gene: TRBD1
CDR3 length: 14
V gene: TRBV6-5
clone size: few
J gene: TRBJ2-5
CDR3 DNA: TGTGCCAGCGGAAGGACAGGGGTTCAAGAGACCCAGTACTTC
CDR3 protein: CASGRTGVQETQYF

D gene: -
CDR3 length: 14
V gene: TRBV4-3
clone size: -
J gene: TRBJ2-1
CDR3 DNA: TGCGCCAGCAGCCTTCGGCAGGGGTCGCATGAGCAGTTCTTC
CDR3 protein: CASSLRQGSHEQFF

D gene: TRBD2
CDR3 length: 16
V gene: TRBV4-3
clone size: few
J gene: TRBJ2-3
CDR3 DNA: TGCGCCAGCAGCCAAGTCCTAGCGGGAGGGTCAGATACGCAGTATTTT
CDR3 protein: CASSQVLAGGSDTQYF

D gene: -
CDR3 length: 16
V gene: TRBV4-2
clone size: few
J gene: TRBJ2-7
CDR3 DNA: TGTGCCAGCAGCCAAACGGAGGACGTAAACTCCTACGAGCAGTACTTC
CDR3 protein: CASSQTEDVNSYEQYF

D gene: TRBD2
CDR3 length: 15
V gene: TRBV7-3
clone size: -
J gene: TRBJ2-5
CDR3 DNA: TGTGCCAGCAGCCAGCTTGGGGAGCGGGGAGAGACCCAGTACTTC
CDR3 protein: CASSQLGERGETQYF

D gene: -
CDR3 length: 17
V gene: TRBV23-1
clone size: many
J gene: TRBJ2-7
CDR3 DNA: TGCGCCAGCAGTCAATCTGTAGACAGGTCTCGAACCTACGAGCAGTACTTC
CDR3 protein: CASSQSVDRSRTYEQYF

D gene: TRBD1
CDR3 length: 15
V gene: TRBV9
clone size: -
J gene: TRBJ2-7
CDR3 DNA: TGTGCCAGCAGCGTCCGGGACAGGGGGACCTACGAGCAGTACTTC
CDR3 protein: CASSVRDRGTYEQYF

D gene: -
CDR3 length: 12
V gene: TRBV7-9
clone size: few
J gene: TRBJ1-5
CDR3 DNA: TGTGCCACCACCGACTCCAATCAGCCCCAGCATTTT
CDR3 protein: CATTDSNQPQHF

D gene: -
CDR3 length: 11
V gene: TRBV20-1
clone size: -
J gene: TRBJ2-1
CDR3 DNA: TGCAGTGCCGGACTCTTGAATGAGCAGTTCTTC
CDR3 protein: CSAGLLNEQFF

D gene: -
CDR3 length: 13
V gene: TRBV5-1
clone size: few
J gene: TRBJ1-1
CDR3 DNA: TGCGCCAGCAGCTTGGGGCAGGACACTGAAGCTTTCTTT
CDR3 protein: CASSLGQDTEAFF